Below are 24 T cell receptor beta chains sequenced from a single sample in a study of T cell responses to AZD1222 COVID-19 vaccine. The assay was immunoSEQ multiplex PCR, and TCRdb's table has in-frame clones only and misses some. In the table there are approximately 110,000 clones, roughly 90% of which are singletons. Source: peripheral blood, taken on day 0 of AZD1222 vaccination. The receptors shown here come from an adult in good health.

J is TRBJ2-7 and V is TRBV7-8; D not resolved. The V end was cut by 5 bases, the J end by 2 bases, with 10 bases between. Germline assignment: CDR1 SGHVS and CDR2 FQNEAQ. This CDR3 has 13 residues. CDR3 loop: CASSPSVPYEQYF. The CDR3 DNA reads TGTGCCAGCAGCCCGTCGGTTCCCTACGAGCAGTACTTC.

V usage is TRBV5-1 and J usage is TRBJ2-5, with 9 positions matching TRBD2. The CDR3 spans 15 residues. The ends lost 0 bases at V and 2 bases at J; junction bases unmatched: 2. CDR1 and CDR2 from the germline V gene are SGHRS and YFSETQ. CDR3 nucleotides: TGCGCCAGCAGCTTGGCTAGCGGGACTCAAGAGACCCAGTACTTC. As protein: CASSLASGTQETQYF.

The gene calls are TRBV2 and TRBJ1-3, with a weak D call TRBD1 (5 bases). The germline CDR1 and CDR2 sequences are SNHLY and FYNNEI. This CDR3 comprises 15 residues. Between the trimmed V and J ends, which lost 6 bases and 4 bases, there was a span of 16 bases. The CDR3 DNA reads TGTGCCAGCAGCCGAAGGTCACAGGCGGGAAACACCATATATTTT. This translates into CASSRRSQAGNTIYF.

This sequence joins TRBV30 and TRBJ2-1; 13 bases are shared with TRBD2. The germline gives CDR1 GTSNPN, CDR2 SVGIG (reference sequence). V lost 6 bases, J lost 0 bases, and 2 bases stayed unmatched. The CDR3 contains 15 residues. The CDR3 DNA is TGTGCCTGTACTAGCGGGAGGGACTCCTACAATGAGCAGTTCTTC. This gives the protein CACTSGRDSYNEQFF.

The chain links TRBV9 to TRBJ2-7, with 7 bases matching TRBD2. CDR3 length equals 16 residues. Germline values: CDR1 SGDLS, CDR2 YYNGEE. V dropped 0 bases and J dropped 6; count of bases not matched to a gene: 12. CDR3 residues: CASSVGAGEVRAEQYF. Written as DNA, the CDR3 is TGTGCCAGCAGCGTAGGGGCGGGGGAGGTCCGGGCCGAGCAGTACTTC.

The rearrangement links TRBV5-8 to TRBJ2-7, with TRBD2 matching over 8 bases. With 10 bases clipped from V and 1 base from J, the junction kept 7 bases outside the gene matches. The length of the CDR3 is 13 residues. The germline gives CDR1 SGHTS, CDR2 YDEGEE. The DNA for the CDR3 is TGTGCCGGGACTAGAGTAGATTCCTACGAGCAGTACTTC. It encodes CAGTRVDSYEQYF.

This rearrangement joins TRBV13 to TRBJ2-1; TRBD2 agrees at 12 bases. The germline CDR1 and CDR2 sequences are PRHDT and FYEKMQ (reference sequence). The ends lost 4 bases at V and 4 bases at J; junction bases unmatched: 5. This CDR3 region has 16 residues. CDR3 in amino acids: CASSYLTSGRYNEQFF. In nucleotides, the CDR3 is TGTGCCAGCAGCTACCTGACTAGCGGGAGATACAATGAGCAGTTCTTC. Using reference TRBV13 and TRBJ2-1 for the parts outside the CDR3, the full variable domain is AAGVIQSPRHLIKEKRETATLKCYPIPRHDTVYWYQQGPGQDPQFLISFYEKMQSDKGSIPDRFSAQQFSDYHSELNMSSLELGDSALYFCASSYLTSGRYNEQFFGPGTRLTVL.

This sequence joins TRBV6-5 and TRBJ2-7; 9 bases are a match to TRBD1. V lost 6 bases, J lost 7 bases, and 10 bases stayed unmatched. This CDR3 is 14 amino acids long. Germline CDR1 and CDR2: MNHEY and SVGAGI. CDR3 sequence reads: CASSIRDRAEEQYF. As DNA, the CDR3 is TGTGCCAGCAGCATCCGGGACAGGGCTGAAGAGCAGTACTTC.

V is TRBV5-8 and J is TRBJ2-2; 7 nucleotides line up with TRBD1. Trimming removed 0 bases from V and 3 bases from J; junction bases left unmatched: 8. CDR1 is SGHTS and CDR2 is YDEGEE in the germline V gene. The CDR3 is 17 residues long. CDR3 coding DNA: TGTGCCAGCAGCTTGGCCTCGACAGGGTGGGACACCGGGGAGCTGTTTTTT. Translating gives CASSLASTGWDTGELFF.

This chain uses TRBV30 with TRBJ2-2; tentatively, D is TRBD2 (5 bases). In germline, CDR1 is GTSNPN, CDR2 SVGIG (reference sequence). This CDR3 has 14 residues. The V gene lost 0 bases and the J gene lost 5 bases, with 10 bases spanning the gap. The CDR3 sequence is CAWSVLGDTGELFF. CDR3 nucleotide sequence: TGTGCCTGGAGTGTTTTGGGAGATACCGGGGAGCTGTTTTTT.

In its sample, this clone was seen once. This sequence joins TRBV19 and TRBJ1-6, with D uncertain. This CDR3 contains 16 residues. The ends were cut back, 3 bases at V and 6 bases at J, with 15 bases in the middle. Germline values: CDR1 LNHDA, CDR2 SQIVND (reference sequence). The CDR3 protein is CASSMAKGPINSPLHF. DNA of the CDR3: TGTGCCAGTAGTATGGCGAAAGGGCCGATTAATTCACCCCTCCACTTT. Using reference TRBV19 and TRBJ1-6 for the parts outside the CDR3, the full variable domain is DGGITQSPKYLFRKEGQNVTLSCEQNLNHDAMYWYRQDPGQGLRLIYYSQIVNDFQKGDIAEGYSVSREKKESFPLTVTSAQKNPTAFYLCASSMAKGPINSPLHFGNGTRLTVT.

The chain employs TRBV7-9 and TRBJ2-7; D call uncertain. The CDR3 runs 13 residues. The V gene's germline CDR1 is SEHNR and CDR2 FQNEAQ (reference sequence). V shed 0 bases and J shed 1 base, with 4 bases lying between them. The CDR3 DNA is TGTGCCAGCAGCTTAGCTATTTCCTACGAGCAGTACTTC. Protein product: CASSLAISYEQYF.

The CDR3, as DNA: TGTGCCAGCAGGAGGACTAGCGGGGGGAGCTCCTACGAGCAGTACTTC. Translation: CASRRTSGGSSYEQYF. The chain has TRBV27 and TRBJ2-7; TRBD2 matches at 14 bases. The germline V gene encodes CDR1 MNHEY and CDR2 SMNVEV (reference sequence). This CDR3 spans 16 amino acids. V lost 6 bases, J lost 0 bases, and 4 bases stayed unmatched.

The chain carries TRBV7-8 and TRBJ2-7; a possible D gene is TRBD1 (6 bases). The germline CDR1 and CDR2 sequences are SGHVS and FQNEAQ. CDR3 length: 15 residues. V lost 1 base to trimming and J lost 2 bases, with 12 bases between them. In DNA, the CDR3 is TGTGCCAGCAGCTTAGGTGGGACACAAACCTACGAGCAGTACTTC. Residues: CASSLGGTQTYEQYF.

The rearrangement joins TRBV4-1 to TRBJ2-1; D is perhaps TRBD1 or TRBD2 (5 bases each). This CDR3 comprises 15 residues. The germline V gene encodes CDR1 MGHRA and CDR2 YSYEKL. The V end lost 1 base, the J end lost 1 base, and 8 bases lay between the germline ends. Here the CDR3 reads CASSQVGGSYNEQFF. For the CDR3, the DNA is TGCGCCAGCAGCCAAGTTGGGGGATCCTACAATGAGCAGTTCTTC.

This chain connects TRBV27 to TRBJ1-1, with a possible D match to TRBD1 (6 bases). This CDR3 comprises 15 residues. Germline V lookup: CDR1 MNHEY, CDR2 SMNVEV (reference sequence). Trimming pared 8 bases from V and 3 bases from J, leaving 19 bases between. For the CDR3, the DNA is TGTGCCAGCGTAGAGGGGGGGGCGGCGGACACTGAAGCTTTCTTT. This encodes CASVEGGAADTEAFF.

The chain couples TRBV5-1 to TRBJ2-2, with 9 bases lining up with TRBD1. CDR1 is SGHRS, CDR2 YFSETQ, per germline. CDR3 size: 15 residues. Germline trimming cut 3 bases from V and 6 bases from J; bases unmatched to any gene: 6. This CDR3 reads CASSSGTGLSGELFF. Written as DNA, the CDR3 is TGCGCCAGCAGCTCCGGGACAGGGCTGTCCGGGGAGCTGTTTTTT.

The chain has TRBV9 and TRBJ2-4; 8 positions match TRBD1. V lost 4 bases and J lost 5; bases outside the gene matches: 8. The CDR3 runs 15 residues. CDR1 SGDLS and CDR2 YYNGEE come from the germline V gene. The CDR3 is CASSYGQGGENIQYF. CDR3 sequence (DNA): TGTGCCAGCAGCTACGGACAGGGAGGTGAAAACATTCAGTACTTC.

This clone came up a few times. The chain is built from TRBV10-3 and TRBJ1-1; D not resolved. Germline V gene data show CDR1 as ENHRY and CDR2 as SYGVKD. The CDR3 is 13 amino acids. V dropped 4 bases and J dropped 1 base, with 7 bases sitting between them. The CDR3 loop reads CAISVSENTEAFF. CDR3 in DNA: TGTGCCATCAGTGTATCCGAGAACACTGAAGCTTTCTTT.

The V gene is TRBV11-3, the J gene TRBJ2-1, with 10 bases lining up with TRBD2. The CDR3 is made up of 22 amino acids. From germline, CDR1 is SGHNT and CDR2 YENEEA. V shed 0 bases, J shed 2 bases, and the junction held 19 bases outside the gene matches. The CDR3: CASSLDPPLSGRLPYTYNEQFF. CDR3 DNA sequence: TGTGCCAGCAGCTTAGACCCTCCGCTTAGCGGGAGGCTCCCTTATACCTACAATGAGCAGTTCTTC.

The chain carries TRBV5-6 and TRBJ2-5; 11 bases match TRBD2. The CDR3 covers 15 residues. Losses at the gene ends were 4 bases for V and 4 bases for J; bases not matched to a gene: 6. In germline, CDR1 is SGHDT, CDR2 YYEEEE. The chain's CDR3 is CASSLKTSGGETQYF. The DNA for the CDR3 is TGTGCCAGCAGCCTGAAAACTAGCGGGGGAGAGACCCAGTACTTC.

The V and J genes are TRBV30 and TRBJ1-4, with 8 bases identical to TRBD1. Germline values: CDR1 GTSNPN, CDR2 SVGIG (reference sequence). V lost 1 base to trimming and J lost 7 bases; unmatched junction nucleotides: 8. This CDR3 is 15 amino acids long. The CDR3 spells CAWSGPQGAFEKLFF. CDR3 nucleotides: TGTGCCTGGAGTGGGCCGCAGGGGGCGTTTGAAAAACTGTTTTTT.

The chain uses TRBV4-3 and TRBJ2-7; D is perhaps TRBD1 (5 bases). This CDR3 has 15 residues. The V and J ends lost 1 base and 0 bases respectively, with 10 bases between them. Germline V lookup: CDR1 LGHNA, CDR2 YSLEER. CDR3 coding DNA: TGCGCCAGCAGCCAAGTTGACAGTCACTCCTACGAGCAGTACTTC. Translated: CASSQVDSHSYEQYF.

V and J are TRBV10-3 and TRBJ2-1; TRBD2 agrees at 10 bases. This CDR3 spans 15 amino acids. Germline CDR1 and CDR2: ENHRY and SYGVKD. The V segment lost 4 bases and the J segment 4 bases; nucleotides outside the gene matches: 4. Here the CDR3 DNA reads TGTGCCATCAGTGCGGTAGCGGGAGGATACAATGAGCAGTTCTTC. This sequence encodes CAISAVAGGYNEQFF.